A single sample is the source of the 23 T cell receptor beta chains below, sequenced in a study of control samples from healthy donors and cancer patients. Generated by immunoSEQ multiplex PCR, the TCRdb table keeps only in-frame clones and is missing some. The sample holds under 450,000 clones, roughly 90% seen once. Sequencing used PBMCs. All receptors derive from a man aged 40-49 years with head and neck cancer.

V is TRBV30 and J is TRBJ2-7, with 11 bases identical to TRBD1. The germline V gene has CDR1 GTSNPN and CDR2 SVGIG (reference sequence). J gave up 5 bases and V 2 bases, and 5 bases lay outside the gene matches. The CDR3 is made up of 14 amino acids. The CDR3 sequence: CAWSLDRGLNEQYF. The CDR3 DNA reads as TGTGCCTGGAGTTTGGACAGGGGGCTTAACGAGCAGTACTTC. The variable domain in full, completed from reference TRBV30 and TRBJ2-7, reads SQTIHQWPATLVQPVGSPLSLECTVEGTSNPNLYWYRQAAGRGLQLLFYSVGIGQISSEVPQNLSASRPQDRQFILSSKKLLLSDSGFYLCAWSLDRGLNEQYFGPGTRLTVT.

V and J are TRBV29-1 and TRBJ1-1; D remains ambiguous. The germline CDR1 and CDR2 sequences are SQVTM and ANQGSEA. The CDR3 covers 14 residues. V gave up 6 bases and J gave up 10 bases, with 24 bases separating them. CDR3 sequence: CSVTQVRLLERAFF. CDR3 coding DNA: TGCAGCGTCACTCAGGTGCGGCTTCTCGAACGAGCTTTCTTT.

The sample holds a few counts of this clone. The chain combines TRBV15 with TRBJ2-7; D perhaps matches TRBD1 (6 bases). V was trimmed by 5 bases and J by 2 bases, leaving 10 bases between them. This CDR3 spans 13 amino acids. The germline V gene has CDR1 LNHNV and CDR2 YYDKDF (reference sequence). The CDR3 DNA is TGTGCCACCAGCCGTGGGGGCCCCTACGAGCAGTACTTC. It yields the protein CATSRGGPYEQYF.

CDR3 sequence reads: CASSGELGGSYNEQFF. The CDR3 DNA reads TGTGCCAGCAGCGGAGAGCTAGGGGGCTCCTACAATGAGCAGTTCTTC. The V call is TRBV4-2, the J call TRBJ2-1; TRBD1 might be the D (6 bases). Germline lookup yields CDR1 LGHNA and CDR2 YNFKEQ. The CDR3 extends over 16 amino acids. Trimming took 5 bases from V and 0 from J, leaving 14 bases between them.

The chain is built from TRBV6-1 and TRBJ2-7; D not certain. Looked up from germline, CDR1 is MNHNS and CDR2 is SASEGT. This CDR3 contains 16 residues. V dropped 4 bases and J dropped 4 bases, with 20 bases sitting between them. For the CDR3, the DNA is TGTGCCAGCAGTGGCCTCTACTCAGTTGTTTCGTACGAGCAGTACTTC. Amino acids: CASSGLYSVVSYEQYF.

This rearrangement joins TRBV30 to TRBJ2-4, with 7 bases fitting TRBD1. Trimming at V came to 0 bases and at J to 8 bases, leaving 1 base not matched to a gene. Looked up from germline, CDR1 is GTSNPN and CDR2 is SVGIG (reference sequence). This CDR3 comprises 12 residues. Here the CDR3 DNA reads TGTGCCTGGAGTGTAGGACAGGACATTCAGTACTTC. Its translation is CAWSVGQDIQYF.

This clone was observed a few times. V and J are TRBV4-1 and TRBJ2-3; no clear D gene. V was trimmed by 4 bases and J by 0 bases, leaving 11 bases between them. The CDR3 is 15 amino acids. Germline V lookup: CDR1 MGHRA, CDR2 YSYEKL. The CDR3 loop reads CASSPRMISTDTQYF. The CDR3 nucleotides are TGCGCCAGCAGCCCACGGATGATTAGCACAGATACGCAGTATTTT.

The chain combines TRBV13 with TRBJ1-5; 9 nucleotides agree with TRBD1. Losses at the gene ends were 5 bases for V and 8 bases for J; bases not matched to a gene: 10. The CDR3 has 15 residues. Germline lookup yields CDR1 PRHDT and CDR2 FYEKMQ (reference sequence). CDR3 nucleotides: TGTGCCAGCAGCAAGGACAGGGGCAAGGGTGAGCCCCAGCATTTT. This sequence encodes CASSKDRGKGEPQHF.

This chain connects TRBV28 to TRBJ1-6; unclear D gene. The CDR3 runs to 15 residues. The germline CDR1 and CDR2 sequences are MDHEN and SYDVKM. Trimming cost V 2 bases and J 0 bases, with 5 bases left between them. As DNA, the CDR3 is TGTGCCAGCAGTTTAAGCTACTCCTATAATTCACCCCTCCACTTT. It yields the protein CASSLSYSYNSPLHF. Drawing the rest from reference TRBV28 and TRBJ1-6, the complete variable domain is DVKVTQSSRYLVKRTGEKVFLECVQDMDHENMFWYRQDPGLGLRLIYFSYDVKMKEKGDIPEGYSVSREKKERFSLILESASTNQTSMYLCASSLSYSYNSPLHFGNGTRLTVT.

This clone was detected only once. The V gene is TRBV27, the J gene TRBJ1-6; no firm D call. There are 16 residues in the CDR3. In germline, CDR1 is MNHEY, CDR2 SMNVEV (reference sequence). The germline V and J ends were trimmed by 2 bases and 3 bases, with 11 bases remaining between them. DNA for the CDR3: TGTGCCAGCAGTTTACGACCGCAACTCTATAATTCACCCCTCCACTTT. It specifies CASSLRPQLYNSPLHF.

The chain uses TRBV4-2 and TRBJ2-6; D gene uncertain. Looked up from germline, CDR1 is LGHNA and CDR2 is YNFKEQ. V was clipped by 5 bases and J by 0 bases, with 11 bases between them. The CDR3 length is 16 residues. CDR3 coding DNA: TGTGCCAGCAGCGTAACCCAGAGCTCTGGGGCCAACGTCCTGACTTTC. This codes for CASSVTQSSGANVLTF.

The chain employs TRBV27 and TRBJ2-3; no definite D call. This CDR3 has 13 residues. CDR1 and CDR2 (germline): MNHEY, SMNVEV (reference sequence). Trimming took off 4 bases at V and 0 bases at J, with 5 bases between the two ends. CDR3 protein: CASSWSSTDTQYF. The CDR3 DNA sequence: TGTGCCAGCAGTTGGTCTAGCACAGATACGCAGTATTTT.

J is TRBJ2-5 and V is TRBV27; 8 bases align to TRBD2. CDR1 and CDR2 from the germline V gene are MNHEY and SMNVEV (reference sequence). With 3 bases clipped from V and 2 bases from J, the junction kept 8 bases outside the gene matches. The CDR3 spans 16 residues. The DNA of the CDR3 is TGTGCCAGCAGTTTTTCCAGCGGGGGACTTCAAGAGACCCAGTACTTC. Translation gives CASSFSSGGLQETQYF.

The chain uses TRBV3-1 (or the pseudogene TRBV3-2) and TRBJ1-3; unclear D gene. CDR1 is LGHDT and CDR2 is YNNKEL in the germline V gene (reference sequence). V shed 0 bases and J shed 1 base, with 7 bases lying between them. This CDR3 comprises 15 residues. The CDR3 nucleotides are TGTGCCAGCAGCCAAGAGGGCCGATCTGGAAACACCATATATTTT. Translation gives CASSQEGRSGNTIYF.

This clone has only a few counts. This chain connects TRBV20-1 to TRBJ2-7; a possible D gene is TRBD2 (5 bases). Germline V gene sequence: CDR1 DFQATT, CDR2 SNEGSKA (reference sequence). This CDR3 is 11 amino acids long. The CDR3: CSQRGSYEQYF. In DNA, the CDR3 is TGCAGCCAACGGGGCTCCTACGAGCAGTACTTC.

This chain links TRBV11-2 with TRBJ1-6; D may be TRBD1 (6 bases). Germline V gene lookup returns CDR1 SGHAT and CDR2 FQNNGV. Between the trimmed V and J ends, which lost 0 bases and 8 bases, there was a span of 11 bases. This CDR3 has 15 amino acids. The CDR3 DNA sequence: TGTGCCAGCAGCTTAGAAGGGGGGAGGGATTCACCCCTCCACTTT. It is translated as CASSLEGGRDSPLHF.

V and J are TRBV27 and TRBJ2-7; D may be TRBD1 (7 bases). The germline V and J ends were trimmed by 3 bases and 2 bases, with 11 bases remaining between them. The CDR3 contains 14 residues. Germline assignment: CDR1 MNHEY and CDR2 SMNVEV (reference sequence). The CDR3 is CASSFRGVAYEQYF. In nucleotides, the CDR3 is TGTGCCAGCAGTTTCAGGGGGGTGGCCTACGAGCAGTACTTC.

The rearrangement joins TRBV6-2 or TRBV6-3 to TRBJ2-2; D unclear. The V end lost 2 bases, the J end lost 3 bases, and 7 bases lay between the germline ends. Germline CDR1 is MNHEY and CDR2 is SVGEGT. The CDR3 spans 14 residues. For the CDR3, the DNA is TGTGCCAGCAGTTACATGGCAGACACCGGGGAGCTGTTTTTT. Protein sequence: CASSYMADTGELFF.

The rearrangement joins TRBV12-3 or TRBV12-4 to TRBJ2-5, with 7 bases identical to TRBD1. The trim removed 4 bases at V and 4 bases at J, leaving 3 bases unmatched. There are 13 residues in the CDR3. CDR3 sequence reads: CASSSYRGETQYF. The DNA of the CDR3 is TGTGCCAGCAGTTCATACAGGGGAGAGACCCAGTACTTC.

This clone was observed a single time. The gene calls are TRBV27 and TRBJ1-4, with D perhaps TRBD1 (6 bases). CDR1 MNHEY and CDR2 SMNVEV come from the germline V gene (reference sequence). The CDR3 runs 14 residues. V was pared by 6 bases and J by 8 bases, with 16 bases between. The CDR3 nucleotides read TGTGCCAGCAGCTCTACAGGGACTAGAGAAAAACTGTTTTTT. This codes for CASSSTGTREKLFF.

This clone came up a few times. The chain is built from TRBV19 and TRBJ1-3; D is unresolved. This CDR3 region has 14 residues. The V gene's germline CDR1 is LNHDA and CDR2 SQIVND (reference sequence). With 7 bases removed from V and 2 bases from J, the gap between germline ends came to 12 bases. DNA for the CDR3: TGTGCCAGTACCCCAAACCGAGCTGGAAACACCATATATTTT. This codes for CASTPNRAGNTIYF.

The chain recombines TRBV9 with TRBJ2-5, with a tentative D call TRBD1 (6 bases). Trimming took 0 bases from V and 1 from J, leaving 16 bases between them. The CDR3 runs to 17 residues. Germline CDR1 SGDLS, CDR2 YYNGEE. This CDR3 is CASSVDQGPPIQETQYF. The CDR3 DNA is TGTGCCAGCAGCGTAGATCAGGGGCCCCCCATCCAAGAGACCCAGTACTTC.

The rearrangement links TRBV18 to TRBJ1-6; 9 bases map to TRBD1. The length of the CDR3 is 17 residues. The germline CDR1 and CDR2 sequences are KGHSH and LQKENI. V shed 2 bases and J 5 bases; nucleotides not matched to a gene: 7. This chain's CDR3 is CASSPVPGTGNNSPLHF. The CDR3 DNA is TGTGCCAGCTCACCAGTTCCCGGGACAGGGAATAATTCACCCCTCCACTTT.